A single sample gave rise to the 7 T cell receptor beta chains below, sequenced in a study of blood T cell repertoires in COVID-19. Data came from immunoSEQ multiplex PCR; TCRdb stores just in-frame clones and leaves some out. The sample lists around 250,000 clones, about nine tenths occurring once. The sequenced sample was PBMCs or T cells enriched from blood (not recorded which). The receptors were gathered from a man in his fifties or sixties who had been exposed to COVID-19.

The chain recombines TRBV5-1 with TRBJ1-2; a possible D gene is TRBD1 (6 bases). The length of the CDR3 is 14 residues. The V gene lost 3 bases and the J gene lost 6 bases, with 15 bases spanning the gap. CDR1 and CDR2 from the germline V gene are SGHRS and YFSETQ. CDR3 nucleotide sequence: TGCGCCAGCAGCTCCACCTCAGGGGCGAATGGCTACACCTTC. Amino acids: CASSSTSGANGYTF.

V and J are TRBV5-1 and TRBJ2-1, with D possibly matching TRBD1 (5 bases). CDR1 is SGHRS and CDR2 is YFSETQ in the germline V gene. Trimming removed 3 bases from V and 5 bases from J, with 12 bases in between. The CDR3 loop spans 14 amino acids. The CDR3 nucleotides read TGCGCCAGCAGCTCACGGACATATAACAATGAGCAGTTCTTC. Protein: CASSSRTYNNEQFF.

V and J are TRBV24-1 and TRBJ2-3; 7 bases are a match to TRBD2. Per the germline V gene, CDR1 is KGHDR and CDR2 is SFDVKD. This CDR3 has 16 residues. Trimming took 1 base from V and 3 from J; bases not matched to a gene: 6. CDR3 residues: CATSDFGWGGTDTQYF. In DNA form, the CDR3 reads TGTGCCACCAGTGATTTCGGATGGGGGGGAACAGATACGCAGTATTTT.

The V gene is TRBV29-1, the J gene TRBJ1-1, with D possibly being TRBD1 (5 bases). The germline V gene encodes CDR1 SQVTM and CDR2 ANQGSEA. The CDR3 is made up of 14 amino acids. Between the trimmed V and J ends, which lost 7 bases and 5 bases, there was a span of 20 bases. For the CDR3, the DNA is TGCAGCGCTCGCTTGGGGCTAATCTCTACTGAAGCTTTCTTT. Translation gives CSARLGLISTEAFF. The full variable domain, rest sourced from reference TRBV29-1 and TRBJ1-1, is SAVISQKPSRDICQRGTSLTIQCQVDSQVTMMFWYRQQPGQSLTLIATANQGSEATYESGFVIDKFPISRPNLTFSTLTVSNMSPEDSSIYLCSARLGLISTEAFFGQGTRLTVV.

V and J are TRBV19 and TRBJ2-2; 9 bases agree with TRBD2. CDR3 length equals 15 residues. The V segment lost 5 bases and the J segment 3 bases; nucleotides outside the gene matches: 4. Germline CDR1 and CDR2: LNHDA and SQIVND (reference sequence). CDR3 in amino acids: CASSEAGGYTGELFF. The CDR3 coding sequence is TGTGCCAGTAGTGAAGCGGGGGGATACACCGGGGAGCTGTTTTTT.

J is TRBJ1-6 and V is TRBV6-5; perhaps TRBD1 as D (5 bases). CDR1 is MNHEY, CDR2 SVGAGI, per germline. The length of the CDR3 is 15 residues. V gave up 5 bases and J gave up 10 bases, with 18 bases separating them. CDR3 amino acids: CASSRGHSKSSPLHF. The CDR3 DNA follows: TGTGCCAGCAGTCGCGGACACTCGAAATCGTCACCCCTCCACTTT.

This clone was found once. This rearrangement joins TRBV10-1 to TRBJ2-5; tentatively, D is TRBD1 (5 bases). Deletions cut 3 bases from V and 4 bases from J, with 15 bases between. CDR3 length: 15 residues. Germline loops: CDR1 WNHNN, CDR2 SYGVQD (reference sequence). This chain's CDR3 is CASSDRAMRSETQYF. The CDR3 region has the DNA TGCGCCAGCAGTGACAGGGCGATGAGGTCAGAGACCCAGTACTTC.